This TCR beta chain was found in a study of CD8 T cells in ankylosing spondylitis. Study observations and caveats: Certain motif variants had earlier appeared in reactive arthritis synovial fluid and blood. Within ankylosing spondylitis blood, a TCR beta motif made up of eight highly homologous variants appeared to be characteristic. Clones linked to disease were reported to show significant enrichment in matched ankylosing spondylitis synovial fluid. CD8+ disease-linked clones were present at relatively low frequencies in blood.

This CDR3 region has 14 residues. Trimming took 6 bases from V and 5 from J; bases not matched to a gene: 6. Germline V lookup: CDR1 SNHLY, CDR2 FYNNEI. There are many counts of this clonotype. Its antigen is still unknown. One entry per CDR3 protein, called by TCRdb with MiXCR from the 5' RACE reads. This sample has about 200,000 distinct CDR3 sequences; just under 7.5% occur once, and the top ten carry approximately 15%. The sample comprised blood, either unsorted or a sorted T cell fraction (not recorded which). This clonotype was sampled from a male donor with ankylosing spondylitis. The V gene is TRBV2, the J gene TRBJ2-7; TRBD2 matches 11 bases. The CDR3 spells CASSFSGRAHEQYF. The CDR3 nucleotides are TGTGCCAGCAGCTTTAGCGGGAGGGCCCACGAGCAGTACTTC.